This record concerns one TCR beta chain sequence. Its antigen is unknown. This sample stems from a study of radiotherapy plus CTLA-4 blockade in lung cancer. Overall study findings and caveats: After radiotherapy and ipilimumab, tumor-derived clones expanded in peripheral blood.

The CDR3 contains 15 residues. V lost 4 bases to trimming and J lost 0 bases; unmatched junction nucleotides: 5. Looked up from germline, CDR1 is SGHRS and CDR2 is YFSETQ. Sequencing used immunoSEQ multiplex PCR; TCRdb keeps in-frame clones, though not all of them. The repertoire holds under 20,000 clones, with more than 70% as singletons. The chain is built from TRBV5-1 and TRBJ1-1, with TRBD1 matching over 8 bases. The source was peripheral blood, collected from a patient treated with radiotherapy plus ipilimumab. The receptor's source is a human donor with non-small cell lung cancer whose response to radiotherapy plus ipilimumab could not be evaluated. CDR3 amino acids: CASSHRQGMNTEAFF. Here the CDR3 DNA reads TGCGCCAGCAGCCATCGACAGGGGATGAACACTGAAGCTTTCTTT.